These 2 T cell receptor beta chains share one sample of origin, sequenced in a study of blood T cell repertoires in COVID-19. This table comes from immunoSEQ multiplex PCR, and its TCRdb copy is limited to in-frame clones, with some not included. The sample carries about 380,000 clones, roughly 84% recorded once. The sample taken for sequencing was PBMCs or T cells enriched from blood (not recorded which). The receptors were gathered from a woman aged 25 to 39 who had recovered from COVID-19.

The chain carries TRBV5-5 and TRBJ1-1; D unclear. The germline V gene encodes CDR1 SGHKS and CDR2 YYEKEE (reference sequence). CDR3 size: 17 residues. V lost 4 bases and J 1 base, leaving 20 bases between the germline ends. The CDR3 sequence is CASSPGDVRTENTEAFF. The DNA of the CDR3 is TGTGCCAGCAGCCCGGGAGACGTCCGGACGGAGAACACTGAAGCTTTCTTT.

The chain carries TRBV15 and TRBJ2-1; 8 bases map to TRBD1. There are 18 residues in the CDR3. The germline gives CDR1 LNHNV, CDR2 YYDKDF (reference sequence). V lost 0 bases and J lost 3; bases outside the gene matches: 10. CDR3 nucleotide sequence: TGTGCCACCAGCAGAGATCATGGGACAGGTTTACACTACAATGAGCAGTTCTTC. Amino acids: CATSRDHGTGLHYNEQFF.